This T cell receptor (beta chain) emerged from a study of CD8 T cells in Susac syndrome. Study context: Clinically active disease was present in five or six of the sequenced Susac syndrome patients. About eight of these patients were in remission.

Germline lookup yields CDR1 DFQATT and CDR2 SNEGSKA (reference sequence). The CDR3 length is 17 residues. Trimming took 0 bases from V and 9 from J, leaving 23 bases between them. An input of 0.5 to 1 ug of RNA was subjected to reverse transcription using random hexamers. An immunoSEQ multiplex PCR generated amplified TCR beta CDR3 products spanning 54 Vbeta and 13 Jbeta. TCRdb fed the immunoSEQ multiplex PCR reads into MiXCR, producing one record per CDR3 protein. The sample includes 150,000 to 200,000 distinct CDR3 sequences, roughly nine tenths seen only once; the top ten take about 0.1%. The chain recombines TRBV20-1 with TRBJ1-4; possibly TRBD1 for D (6 bases). The specimen sequenced was CD4+ T cells from PBMCs. The sequence came from a human donor with Susac syndrome. As DNA, the CDR3 is TGCAGTGCTAGAGAGGGGACATCTAAAGTCGACATGAAAAAACTGTTTTTT. Protein product: CSAREGTSKVDMKKLFF.